These T cell receptor beta chains were read from a single sample in a study of T cells in localized non-small cell lung cancer. TCRdb keeps only in-frame clones here, not all; method: immunoSEQ multiplex PCR. The profile covers 50,000 to 55,000 clones, with 70% to 90% appearing a single time and around 17% taken by the ten largest. The sample in question was PBMCs, obtained before any cancer treatment. These receptors came from a female donor with stage II lung adenocarcinoma. Each CDR3 is given with its conserved first and last residue. The order of the fields is V gene, D gene, J gene, clone size, CDR3 protein, CDR3 DNA. The D gene is left open where the match is weak. Not every row has a clone size; where given, it reads once, few, many or a size class.

TRBV10-2	.	TRBJ1-5	few	CASRLGGVSNQPQHF	TGCGCCAGCCGCCTGGGGGGGGTCAGCAATCAGCCCCAGCATTTT
TRBV14	TRBD2	TRBJ2-1	.	CASSLLTSTGREFF	TGTGCCAGCAGCCTCTTAACAAGTACGGGGAGGGAGTTCTTC
TRBV14	.	TRBJ2-5	.	CASSQGTETQYF	TGTGCCAGCAGCCAGGGGACGGAGACCCAGTACTTC
TRBV5-1	.	TRBJ1-4	.	CASSLMGDKSEKLFF	TGCGCCAGCAGCTTAATGGGGGACAAAAGTGAAAAACTGTTTTTT
TRBV15	TRBD1	TRBJ1-4	.	CATSRDKSTGGREKLFF	TGTGCCACCAGCAGAGACAAATCGACAGGGGGAAGAGAAAAACTGTTTTTT
TRBV12-5	.	TRBJ2-1	once	CASVLTSLHEQFF	TGTGCTAGTGTTTTGACTAGTCTACATGAGCAGTTCTTC
TRBV30	.	TRBJ1-6	few	CAWSLGWDRSSYNSPLHF	TGTGCCTGGAGCCTGGGGTGGGACCGATCCTCCTATAATTCACCCCTCCACTTT
TRBV6-6	.	TRBJ1-5	.	CASSYGLGQPQHF	TGTGCCAGCAGTTACGGGTTGGGGCAGCCCCAGCATTTT
TRBV12-5	.	TRBJ1-5	.	CASGLEVVGTQHF	TGTGCTAGTGGTTTGGAGGTTGTTGGGACCCAGCATTTT
TRBV19	TRBD2	TRBJ2-7	once	CASSTPGGHDEQYF	TGTGCCAGTAGCACCCCGGGGGGGCACGACGAGCAGTACTTC
TRBV6-5	TRBD1	TRBJ1-2	.	CASSSGGTDYGYTF	TGTGCCAGCAGTTCGGGAGGGACAGACTATGGCTACACCTTC
TRBV7-9	.	TRBJ1-5	.	CASSKTQGGNQPQHF	TGTGCCAGCAGCAAGACACAGGGAGGCAATCAGCCCCAGCATTTT
TRBV2	.	TRBJ1-1	.	CASSDRRNTEAFF	TGTGCCAGCAGTGATAGAAGGAACACTGAAGCTTTCTTT
TRBV5-8	TRBD1	TRBJ2-7	once	CASSPGQGDEQYF	TGTGCCAGCAGCCCGGGACAGGGGGACGAGCAGTACTTC
TRBV27	.	TRBJ1-4	.	CASSLSRGTSVGEKLFF	.
TRBV19	.	TRBJ1-1	.	CASSAGDGTEAFF	TGTGCCAGTAGTGCAGGGGATGGCACTGAAGCTTTCTTT
TRBV30	.	TRBJ2-3	.	CAWSVRGGANTQYF	TGTGCCTGGAGTGTACGAGGCGGGGCCAATACGCAGTATTTT